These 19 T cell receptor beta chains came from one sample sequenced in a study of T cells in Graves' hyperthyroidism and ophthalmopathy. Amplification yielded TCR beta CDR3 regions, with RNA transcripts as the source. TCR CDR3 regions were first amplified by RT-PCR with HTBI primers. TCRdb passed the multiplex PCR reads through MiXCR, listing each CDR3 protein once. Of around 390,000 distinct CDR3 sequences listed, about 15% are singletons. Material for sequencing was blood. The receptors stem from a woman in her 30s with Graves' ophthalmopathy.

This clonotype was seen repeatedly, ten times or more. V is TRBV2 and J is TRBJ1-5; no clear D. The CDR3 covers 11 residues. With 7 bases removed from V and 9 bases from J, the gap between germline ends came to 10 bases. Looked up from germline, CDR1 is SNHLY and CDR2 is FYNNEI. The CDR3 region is CASTEIGPQHF. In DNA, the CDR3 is TGTGCCAGCACCGAAATTGGGCCCCAGCATTTT.

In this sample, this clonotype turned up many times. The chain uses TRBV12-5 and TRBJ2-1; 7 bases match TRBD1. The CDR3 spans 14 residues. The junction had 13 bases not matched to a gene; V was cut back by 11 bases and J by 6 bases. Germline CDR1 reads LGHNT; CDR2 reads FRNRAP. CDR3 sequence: CASTTGALFNEQFF. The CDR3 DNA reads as TGTGCTTCAACCACAGGGGCTCTCTTCAATGAGCAGTTCTTC.

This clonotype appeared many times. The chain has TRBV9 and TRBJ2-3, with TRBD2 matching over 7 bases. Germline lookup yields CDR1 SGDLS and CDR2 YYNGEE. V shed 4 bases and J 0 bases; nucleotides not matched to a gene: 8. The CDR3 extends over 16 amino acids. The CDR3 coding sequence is TGTGCCAGCAGCCCTCGACTAGCCTGGAGCACAGATACGCAGTATTTT. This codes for CASSPRLAWSTDTQYF.

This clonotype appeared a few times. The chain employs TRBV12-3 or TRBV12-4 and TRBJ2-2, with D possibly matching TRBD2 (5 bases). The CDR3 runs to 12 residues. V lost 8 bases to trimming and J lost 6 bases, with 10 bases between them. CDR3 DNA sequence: TGTGCCAGCGTCGAGCGGTCCGGGGAGCTGTTTTTT. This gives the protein CASVERSGELFF.

The CDR3 sequence: CASSDGSGGSYEQYF. The CDR3 coding sequence is TGTGCCAGCAGCGACGGATCGGGGGGCTCCTACGAGCAGTACTTC. This chain links TRBV9 with TRBJ2-7, with TRBD2 matching 7 bases. This CDR3 region has 15 residues. CDR1 is SGDLS, CDR2 YYNGEE, per germline. V lost 3 bases to trimming and J lost 0 bases; unmatched junction nucleotides: 6.

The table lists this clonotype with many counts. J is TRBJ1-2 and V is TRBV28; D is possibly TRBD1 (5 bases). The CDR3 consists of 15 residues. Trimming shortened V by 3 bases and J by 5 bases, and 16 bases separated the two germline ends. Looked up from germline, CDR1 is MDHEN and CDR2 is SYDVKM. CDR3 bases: TGTGCCAGCAGTTTCCCTCTCGACAGCCAGTATGGCTACACCTTC. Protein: CASSFPLDSQYGYTF.

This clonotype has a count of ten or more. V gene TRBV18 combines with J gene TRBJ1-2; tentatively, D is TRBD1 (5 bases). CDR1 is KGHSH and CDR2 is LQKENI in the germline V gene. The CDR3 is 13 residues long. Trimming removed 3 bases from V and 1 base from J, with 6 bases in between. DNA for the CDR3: TGTGCCAGCTCACCCGACAGTAACTATGGCTACACCTTC. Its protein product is CASSPDSNYGYTF.

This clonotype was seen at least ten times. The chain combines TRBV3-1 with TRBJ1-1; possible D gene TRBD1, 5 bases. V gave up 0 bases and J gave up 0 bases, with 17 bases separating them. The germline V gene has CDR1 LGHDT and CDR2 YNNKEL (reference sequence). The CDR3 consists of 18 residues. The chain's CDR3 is CASSQDEAAGPMNTEAFF. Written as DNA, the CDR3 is TGTGCCAGCAGCCAAGACGAAGCGGCAGGGCCCATGAACACTGAAGCTTTCTTT.

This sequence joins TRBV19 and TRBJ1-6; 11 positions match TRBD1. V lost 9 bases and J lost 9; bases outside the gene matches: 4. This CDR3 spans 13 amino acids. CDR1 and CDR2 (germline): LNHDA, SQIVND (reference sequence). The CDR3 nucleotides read TGTGCCAGCAGCGGACAGGGGGCTTCACCCCTCCACTTT. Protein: CASSGQGASPLHF.

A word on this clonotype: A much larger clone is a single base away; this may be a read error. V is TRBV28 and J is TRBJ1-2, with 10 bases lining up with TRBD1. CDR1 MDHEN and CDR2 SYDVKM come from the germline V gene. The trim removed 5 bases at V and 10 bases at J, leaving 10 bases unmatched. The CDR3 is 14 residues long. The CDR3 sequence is CASSPAGQGHAYTF. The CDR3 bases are TGTGCCAGCAGTCCGGCGGGACAGGGGCATGCCTACACCTTC.

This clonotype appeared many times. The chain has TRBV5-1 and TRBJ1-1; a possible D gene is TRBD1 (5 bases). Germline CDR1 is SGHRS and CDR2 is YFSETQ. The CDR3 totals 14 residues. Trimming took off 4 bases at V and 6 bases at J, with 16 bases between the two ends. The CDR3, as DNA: TGCGCCAGCAGCCCACCGCAAGGGGCAGCTGAAGCTTTCTTT. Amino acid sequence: CASSPPQGAAEAFF.

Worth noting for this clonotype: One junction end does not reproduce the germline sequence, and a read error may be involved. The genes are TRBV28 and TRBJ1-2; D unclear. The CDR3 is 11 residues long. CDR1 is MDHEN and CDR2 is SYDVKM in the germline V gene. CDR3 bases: TGTGACAGCAGTTTTTTGGTAGGCTACACCTTC. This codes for CDSSFLVGYTF.

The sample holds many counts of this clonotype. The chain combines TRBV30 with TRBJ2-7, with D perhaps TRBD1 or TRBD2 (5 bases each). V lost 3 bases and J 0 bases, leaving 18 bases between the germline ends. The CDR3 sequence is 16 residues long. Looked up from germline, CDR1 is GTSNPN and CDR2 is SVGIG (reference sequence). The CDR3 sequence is CAWSPIGTVNSYEQYF. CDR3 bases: TGTGCCTGGAGCCCGATCGGGACGGTAAACTCCTACGAGCAGTACTTC.

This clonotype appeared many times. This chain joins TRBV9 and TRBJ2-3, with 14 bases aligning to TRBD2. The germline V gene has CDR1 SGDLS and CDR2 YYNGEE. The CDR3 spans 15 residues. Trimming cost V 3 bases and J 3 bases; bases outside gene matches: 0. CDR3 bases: TGTGCCAGCAGCGGACTAGCGGGGGGGACAGATACGCAGTATTTT. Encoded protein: CASSGLAGGTDTQYF.

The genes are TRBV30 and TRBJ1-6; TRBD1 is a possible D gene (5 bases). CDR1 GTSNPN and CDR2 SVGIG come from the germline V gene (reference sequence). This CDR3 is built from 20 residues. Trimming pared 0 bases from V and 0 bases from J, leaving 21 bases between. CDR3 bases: TGTGCCTGGAGTGTTCCATTTAGGGGAAAGTACGGCTCCTATAATTCACCCCTCCACTTT. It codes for CAWSVPFRGKYGSYNSPLHF.

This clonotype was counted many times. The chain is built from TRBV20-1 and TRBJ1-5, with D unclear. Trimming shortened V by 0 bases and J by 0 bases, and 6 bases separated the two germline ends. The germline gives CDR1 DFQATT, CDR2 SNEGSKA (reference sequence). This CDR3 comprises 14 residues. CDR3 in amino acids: CSARDHYSNQPQHF. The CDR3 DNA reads TGCAGTGCTAGAGACCACTATAGCAATCAGCCCCAGCATTTT.

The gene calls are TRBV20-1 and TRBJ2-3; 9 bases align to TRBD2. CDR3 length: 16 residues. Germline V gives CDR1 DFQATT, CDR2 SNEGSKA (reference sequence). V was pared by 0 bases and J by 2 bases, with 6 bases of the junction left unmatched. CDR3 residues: CSARDRAGGPTDTQYF. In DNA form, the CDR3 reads TGCAGTGCTAGAGATCGAGCGGGGGGCCCCACAGATACGCAGTATTTT.

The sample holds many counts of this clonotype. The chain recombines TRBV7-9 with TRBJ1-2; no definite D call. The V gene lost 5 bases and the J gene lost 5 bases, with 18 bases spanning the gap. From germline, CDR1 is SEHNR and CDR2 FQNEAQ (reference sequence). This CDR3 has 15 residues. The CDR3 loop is CASSPRTVSPYGYTF. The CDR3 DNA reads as TGTGCCAGCAGCCCGAGGACGGTGAGTCCTTATGGCTACACCTTC.

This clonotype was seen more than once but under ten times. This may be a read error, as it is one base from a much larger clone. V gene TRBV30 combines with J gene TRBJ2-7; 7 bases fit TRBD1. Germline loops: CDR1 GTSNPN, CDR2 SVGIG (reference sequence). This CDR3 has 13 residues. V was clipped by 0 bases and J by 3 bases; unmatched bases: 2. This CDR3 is CAWSVRQGYEQYF. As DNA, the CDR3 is TGTGCCTGGAGTGTGAGACAGGGCTACGAGCAGTACTTC.